The 28 T cell receptor beta chains below come from one sample, sequenced in a study of post-analysis software for immune sequencing data. Whole-study findings and limits: Included in a set of roughly five TRBV segments more frequent in patients than controls were TRBV5-6, TRBV5-1 and TRBV20-1.

The library was made from cDNA and included unique molecular identifiers. TCRdb reprocessed the PCR reads with MiXCR, giving one entry per CDR3 protein. The sample lists hundreds of thousands of distinct CDR3 sequences; nearly 45% were seen once. The antigens these receptors bind are not known. Sequencing was done on a sample of blood. These TCRs come from a girl between 5 and 17 years old with multiple sclerosis.

The genes are TRBV27 and TRBJ1-5, with D unresolved. The CDR3 has 17 amino acids. Germline lookup yields CDR1 MNHEY and CDR2 SMNVEV (reference sequence). Trimming shortened V by 5 bases and J by 5 bases, and 22 bases separated the two germline ends. The DNA of the CDR3 is TGTGCCAGCAGTCCCAACCACAGAGGAGGTAGGGATCAGCCCCAGCATTTT. Translated: CASSPNHRGGRDQPQHF.

The rearrangement links TRBV20-1 to TRBJ2-7; D not resolved. The V end was cut by 3 bases, the J end by 7 bases, with 10 bases between. This CDR3 has 11 amino acids. CDR1 DFQATT and CDR2 SNEGSKA come from the germline V gene (reference sequence). CDR3 DNA: TGCAGTGCTAGGTCGCTGGGGGAGCAGTACTTC. Its protein is CSARSLGEQYF.

This clonotype was observed a few times. This chain uses TRBV7-3 with TRBJ2-7, with 8 bases matching TRBD2. The CDR3 is 18 amino acids. V lost 2 bases to trimming and J lost 3 bases; unmatched junction nucleotides: 15. Germline V CDR1 and CDR2: SGHTA, FQGTGA. In DNA, the CDR3 is TGTGCCAGCAGCTTATCCGGGACTAGGGGTGGTAGAGACTACGAGCAGTACTTC. It yields the protein CASSLSGTRGGRDYEQYF.

The rearrangement joins TRBV20-1 to TRBJ2-7; D may be TRBD1 (6 bases). V lost 5 bases to trimming and J lost 0 bases, with 8 bases between them. The germline V gene encodes CDR1 DFQATT and CDR2 SNEGSKA (reference sequence). CDR3 length equals 12 residues. The CDR3 DNA sequence: TGCAGTGCTGGGGACACCTCCTACGAGCAGTACTTC. Protein product: CSAGDTSYEQYF.

The chain uses TRBV12-3 or TRBV12-4 and TRBJ2-1; 11 bases fit TRBD1. The length of the CDR3 is 17 residues. Trimming cost V 5 bases and J 5 bases; bases outside gene matches: 11. CDR3 nucleotides: TGTGCCAGCAGTCCTGGACAGGGGGCCCGTCCAGACAATGAGCAGTTCTTC. Residues: CASSPGQGARPDNEQFF.

V usage is TRBV25-1 and J usage is TRBJ2-4; D uncertain. The ends were cut back, 3 bases at V and 6 bases at J, with 9 bases in the middle. Germline V gene sequence: CDR1 MGHDK, CDR2 SYGVNS. This CDR3 region has 13 residues. The CDR3 here is CASSESARNIQYF. The CDR3 nucleotides read TGTGCCAGCAGTGAGTCGGCGAGAAACATTCAGTACTTC. The whole variable domain, filled in from reference TRBV25-1 and TRBJ2-4, reads EADIYQTPRYLVIGTGKKITLECSQTMGHDKMYWYQQDPGMELHLIHYSYGVNSTEKGDLSSESTVSRIRTEHFPLTLESARPSHTSQYLCASSESARNIQYFGAGTRLSVL.

The chain is built from TRBV14 and TRBJ2-3; no reliable D call. The CDR3 is 17 residues long. Germline V gene data show CDR1 as SGHDN and CDR2 as FVKESK. Trimming removed 0 bases at V and 2 bases at J, with 15 bases between. CDR3 residues: CASSQEFESRITDTQYF. The CDR3 DNA reads as TGTGCCAGCAGCCAAGAATTCGAGAGTCGGATCACAGATACGCAGTATTTT.

About this clonotype itself: One end of the junction does not line up with germline, which may come from a read error. V and J are TRBV20-1 and TRBJ2-6; D may correspond to TRBD1 or TRBD2 (5 bases each). The CDR3 has 12 residues. CDR1 and CDR2 (germline): DFQATT, SNEGSKA (reference sequence). This CDR3 reads CSTRTIDFVLTF. The CDR3 DNA reads TGCAGTACTAGGACAATTGATTTTGTCCTGACTTTC.

The V call is TRBV10-3, the J call TRBJ1-2, with 7 bases aligning to TRBD1. From germline, CDR1 is ENHRY and CDR2 SYGVKD. The V gene end was trimmed by 6 bases and the J gene end by 0 bases; junction bases not matched to a gene: 10. CDR3 length: 16 amino acids. Here the CDR3 reads CAIRTPRDRANYGYTF. DNA of the CDR3: TGTGCCATCAGAACCCCTCGGGACAGAGCTAACTATGGCTACACCTTC.

The sample holds a few counts of this clonotype. The rearrangement uses TRBV25-1 and TRBJ1-2; 9 nucleotides align to TRBD1. The V gene's germline CDR1 is MGHDK and CDR2 SYGVNS. This CDR3 has 16 amino acids. Trimming cost V 2 bases and J 4 bases; bases outside gene matches: 8. In nucleotides, the CDR3 is TGTGCCAGCAGTGAAACCGGGACAGGGAGGATCTATGGCTACACCTTC. Residues: CASSETGTGRIYGYTF.

The chain couples TRBV9 to TRBJ2-7; 8 nucleotides match TRBD2. CDR1 SGDLS and CDR2 YYNGEE come from the germline V gene. The CDR3 runs to 16 residues. V dropped 4 bases and J dropped 1; count of bases not matched to a gene: 10. The CDR3 is CASSPKGSGMSYEQYF. CDR3 sequence (DNA): TGTGCCAGCAGCCCTAAGGGTAGCGGGATGTCCTACGAGCAGTACTTC.

In its sample, this clonotype was seen a few times. This chain uses TRBV7-3 with TRBJ2-1; 10 bases are shared with TRBD1. This CDR3 comprises 14 residues. Trimming took 6 bases from V and 8 from J; bases not matched to a gene: 7. From germline, CDR1 is SGHTA and CDR2 FQGTGA. The CDR3 here is CASSYGQGGDEQFF. The CDR3 nucleotides are TGTGCCAGCAGTTACGGACAGGGGGGGGATGAGCAGTTCTTC.

The chain employs TRBV27 and TRBJ2-7; 9 nucleotides match TRBD2. J was trimmed by 3 bases and V by 5 bases; bases with no gene match: 8. The germline CDR1 and CDR2 sequences are MNHEY and SMNVEV (reference sequence). The CDR3 contains 15 residues. Here the CDR3 DNA reads TGTGCCAGCAGTCGGGGGGCTAGCGGGAACTACGAGCAGTACTTC. Translated: CASSRGASGNYEQYF.

This clonotype was picked up one time. The rearrangement uses TRBV27 and TRBJ2-1, with D maybe TRBD1 (5 bases). CDR3 size: 14 residues. Germline loops: CDR1 MNHEY, CDR2 SMNVEV (reference sequence). V was trimmed by 2 bases and J by 6 bases, leaving 11 bases between them. As DNA, the CDR3 is TGTGCCAGCAGTTTACGTCCCCAGGGCAATGAGCAGTTCTTC. Its protein is CASSLRPQGNEQFF.

This chain joins TRBV4-2 and TRBJ1-2; TRBD1 agrees at 8 bases. The CDR3 length is 15 residues. With V trimmed by 3 bases and J by 5 bases, 8 bases remained unmatched. Germline CDR1 and CDR2: LGHNA and YNFKEQ. The CDR3 DNA follows: TGTGCCAGCAGCCAGGAGAGGACAGGGACTTATGGCTACACCTTC. Encoded protein: CASSQERTGTYGYTF.

This clonotype has a handful of counts. V gene TRBV10-3 combines with J gene TRBJ1-2; D unresolved. CDR3 length equals 18 residues. The V gene's germline CDR1 is ENHRY and CDR2 SYGVKD. Trimming removed 0 bases from V and 5 bases from J, with 22 bases in between. In DNA form, the CDR3 reads TGTGCCATCAGTGAGTCAGGCTTTAGGAGGGAGTCGGTGTATGGCTACACCTTC. Translation gives CAISESGFRRESVYGYTF.

This clonotype was counted only a few times. This chain joins TRBV4-1 and TRBJ2-1; tentative D call: TRBD2 (5 bases). Deletions cut 0 bases from V and 4 bases from J, with 7 bases between. Per germline, CDR1 MGHRA and CDR2 YSYEKL. The CDR3 is made up of 14 amino acids. The CDR3 sequence is CASSQDSGYNEQFF. In DNA, the CDR3 is TGCGCCAGCAGCCAAGATTCGGGATACAATGAGCAGTTCTTC.

This clonotype came up a few times. V is TRBV6-1 and J is TRBJ2-3; TRBD2 agrees at 14 bases. After removal of 6 bases from V and 9 bases from J, the junction contained 8 bases not matched to a gene. The CDR3 loop spans 15 amino acids. Germline CDR1 is MNHNS and CDR2 is SASEGT. CDR3 sequence (DNA): TGTGCCAGCAGCCCGGGACTAGCGGGAGTGGTAACGCAGTATTTT. Translating gives CASSPGLAGVVTQYF.

This clonotype came up a few times. The chain is built from TRBV20-1 and TRBJ2-3; TRBD1 matches 7 bases. This CDR3 has 13 amino acids. The V gene's germline CDR1 is DFQATT and CDR2 SNEGSKA (reference sequence). With V trimmed by 6 bases and J by 1 base, 4 bases remained unmatched. CDR3 bases: TGCAGTGCCCCAGACAGGGGCACAGATACGCAGTATTTT. Amino acids: CSAPDRGTDTQYF.

The gene calls are TRBV20-1 and TRBJ2-1, with 9 positions matching TRBD2. The CDR3 contains 16 residues. Germline values: CDR1 DFQATT, CDR2 SNEGSKA (reference sequence). Germline trimming cut 5 bases from V and 1 base from J; bases unmatched to any gene: 9. The DNA for the CDR3 is TGCAGTGCTGTGTCGCGGGAGGGAAGGTCCTACAATGAGCAGTTCTTC. Amino acid sequence: CSAVSREGRSYNEQFF.

The chain has TRBV20-1 and TRBJ1-5; maybe TRBD1 (6 bases). V gave up 3 bases and J gave up 7 bases, with 16 bases separating them. The CDR3 contains 14 residues. Germline CDR1 is DFQATT and CDR2 is SNEGSKA (reference sequence). The CDR3 DNA is TGCAGTGCTAGGTCCGGGGGCAGGAGGCAGCCCCAGCATTTT. Its protein is CSARSGGRRQPQHF.

The chain uses TRBV10-3 and TRBJ2-1; 8 nucleotides agree with TRBD1. The CDR3 extends over 15 amino acids. Germline V gene data show CDR1 as ENHRY and CDR2 as SYGVKD. The ends lost 3 bases at V and 8 bases at J; junction bases unmatched: 9. CDR3 loop: CAISDRTGTGDEQFF. The CDR3 bases are TGTGCCATCAGTGACAGGACAGGGACGGGAGATGAGCAGTTCTTC.

The V and J genes are TRBV7-3 and TRBJ2-3; D remains unclear. CDR1 is SGHTA and CDR2 is FQGTGA in the germline V gene. Between the trimmed V and J ends, which lost 3 bases and 6 bases, there was a span of 13 bases. The CDR3 is 14 residues long. In DNA form, the CDR3 reads TGTGCCAGCAGCTTTGGCGCCCCCGGGGATACGCAGTATTTT. Translating it yields CASSFGAPGDTQYF.

The rearrangement uses TRBV9 and TRBJ2-5; TRBD1 matches at 10 bases. V lost 2 bases to trimming and J lost 3 bases; unmatched junction nucleotides: 10. CDR3 length equals 17 residues. Germline CDR1 reads SGDLS; CDR2 reads YYNGEE. The CDR3: CASSVASGTGVKETQYF. Written as DNA, the CDR3 is TGTGCCAGCAGCGTCGCCTCCGGGACAGGGGTAAAAGAGACCCAGTACTTC.

This chain links TRBV4-2 with TRBJ2-5; 8 positions agree with TRBD1. This CDR3 is 18 amino acids long. Per the germline V gene, CDR1 is LGHNA and CDR2 is YNFKEQ. V trimming: 0 bases; J trimming: 5 bases; junction bases outside the gene matches: 14. CDR3 amino acids: CASSQDGVLGRGHETQYF. The CDR3 DNA reads as TGTGCCAGCAGCCAAGATGGAGTCTTGGGCAGGGGGCACGAGACCCAGTACTTC.

The chain is built from TRBV7-9 and TRBJ2-1; 7 bases agree with TRBD1. The CDR3 spans 20 residues. V lost 1 base to trimming and J lost 3 bases; unmatched junction nucleotides: 18. Germline CDR1 reads SEHNR; CDR2 reads FQNEAQ (reference sequence). DNA of the CDR3: TGTGCCAGCAGCTTAGGGGACCCTTTCCGGGACAGCTCCTTCTACAATGAGCAGTTCTTC. It yields the protein CASSLGDPFRDSSFYNEQFF.

The chain is built from TRBV28 and TRBJ2-6, with D unresolved. The ends were cut back, 5 bases at V and 4 bases at J, with 12 bases in the middle. The CDR3 has 15 residues. The germline CDR1 and CDR2 sequences are MDHEN and SYDVKM. CDR3 residues: CASSTYVAGANVLTF. CDR3 in DNA: TGTGCCAGCAGTACGTACGTGGCCGGGGCCAACGTCCTGACTTTC.

The rearrangement links TRBV2 to TRBJ2-7; D gene unclear. V was clipped by 7 bases and J by 6 bases, with 13 bases between them. CDR3 length: 12 residues. Germline V gene lookup returns CDR1 SNHLY and CDR2 FYNNEI. The CDR3 DNA reads TGTGCCAGCACCACCGACACCGTCGAGCAGTACTTC. Its translation is CASTTDTVEQYF.